This is a list of T cell receptor beta chains from one sample in a study of T cells after yellow fever vaccination. Via MiXCR, TCRdb re-called the 5' RACE reads, giving one row per CDR3 protein. The top ten clones hold 2% to 3% of a sample with roughly 120,000 distinct CDR3 sequences, more than 6.5% of them seen once. This sample comprised CD4+ T cells sorted from PBMCs, obtained 9 to 10 days after the first yellow fever vaccination. These receptors all come from a man aged 18 to 35 who received the YFV17D yellow fever vaccine. CDR3s include the opening cysteine and the closing phenylalanine or tryptophan. The D gene is left open where the match is weak. Part of the rows lack a size; the others show once, few, many or a class for expanded clones.

abundance,j_gene,v_gene,d_gene,CDR3aa,CDR3nt
many,TRBJ2-3,TRBV12-3/TRBV12-4,NA,CASSLASPDTQYF,TGTGCCAGCAGTTTAGCCTCTCCAGATACGCAGTATTTT
NA,TRBJ1-2,TRBV3-1,NA,CASSQDQGILMGYTF,TGTGCCAGCAGCCAAGATCAAGGGATACTAATGGGGTACACCTTC
NA,TRBJ2-5,TRBV7-2,TRBD2,CASSLAPGGGETQYF,TGTGCCAGCAGCTTAGCCCCGGGGGGAGGGGAGACCCAGTACTTC
many,TRBJ1-2,TRBV5-6,NA,CASSGVDRDRGGYTF,TGTGCCAGCAGCGGGGTAGACCGGGACCGAGGGGGCTACACCTTC
many,TRBJ1-1,TRBV11-2,TRBD1,CASSTGQGNSRMNTEAFF,TGTGCCAGCAGCACAGGACAGGGGAATAGTAGGATGAACACTGAAGCTTTCTTT
few,TRBJ1-1,TRBV30,NA,CAWSYPTGNTEAFF,TGTGCCTGGAGCTATCCGACCGGGAACACTGAAGCTTTCTTT
many,TRBJ2-3,TRBV9,NA,CASSVAEVNTQYF,TGTGCCAGCAGCGTAGCTGAGGTTAATACGCAGTATTTT
NA,TRBJ2-7,TRBV30,NA,CAWGKTREQYF,TGTGCCTGGGGTAAAACTAGGGAGCAGTACTTC
many,TRBJ2-1,TRBV3-1,NA,CASSQSGGLTHEQFF,TGTGCCAGCAGCCAATCGGGCGGACTAACCCATGAGCAGTTCTTC
many,TRBJ1-5,TRBV10-2,NA,CASSETATLGNQPQHF,TGCGCCAGCAGTGAGACCGCGACACTAGGTAATCAGCCCCAGCATTTT
NA,TRBJ2-5,TRBV3-1,TRBD1,CASSLTGVEETQYF,TGTGCCAGCAGCCTGACAGGGGTGGAGGAGACCCAGTACTTC
many,TRBJ1-6,TRBV5-1,NA,CASRFGNGSPLHF,TGCGCCAGCAGGTTCGGAAATGGTTCACCCCTCCACTTT
many,TRBJ2-1,TRBV14,NA,CASSHTNEQFF,TGTGCCAGCAGCCATACCAATGAGCAGTTCTTC
many,TRBJ2-2,TRBV7-2,TRBD2,CASSLNGGATGELFF,TGTGCCAGCAGCTTAAACGGGGGGGCCACCGGGGAGCTGTTTTTT
NA,TRBJ2-1,TRBV5-1,NA,CASSLTGLSSYNEQFF,TGCGCCAGCAGCTTGACTGGGTTGAGCTCCTACAATGAGCAGTTCTTC
few,TRBJ2-6,TRBV6-5,TRBD2,CASSWASGGAGANVLTF,TGTGCCAGCAGTTGGGCTAGCGGTGGGGCTGGGGCCAACGTCCTGACTTTC
NA,TRBJ2-1,TRBV3-1,TRBD2,CASSQVAGGNYNEQFF,TGTGCCAGCAGCCAAGTAGCGGGGGGCAACTACAATGAGCAGTTCTTC
many,TRBJ2-3,TRBV11-2,TRBD2,CASSAPGLAVTDTQYF,TGTGCCAGCAGCGCTCCCGGACTAGCGGTCACAGATACGCAGTATTTT
many,TRBJ1-1,TRBV5-1,NA,CASSFRTQGTNTEAFF,TGCGCCAGCAGCTTTAGGACCCAGGGAACTAACACTGAAGCTTTCTTT
many,TRBJ1-1,TRBV7-9,NA,CASSEIGGNTEAFF,TGTGCCAGCAGCGAGATCGGGGGGAACACTGAAGCTTTCTTT
many,TRBJ2-3,TRBV12-3/TRBV12-4,TRBD1,CASSVGQGTDTQYF,TGTGCCAGCAGTGTCGGACAGGGGACAGATACGCAGTATTTT
many,TRBJ2-2,TRBV2,TRBD2,CASSRGLAYTGELFF,TGTGCCAGCAGTCGAGGACTAGCATACACCGGGGAGCTGTTTTTT
many,TRBJ1-2,TRBV5-1,NA,CASSLGLQGSGYTF,TGCGCCAGCAGCTTGGGTTTACAGGGAAGCGGCTACACCTTC
few,TRBJ2-3,TRBV6-5,TRBD2,CASSSRGRPSGGGTQYF,TGTGCCAGCAGTTCCCGCGGTCGGCCTAGCGGGGGGGGTACGCAGTATTTT
NA,TRBJ1-3,TRBV11-1,TRBD1,CASSLALLRGRVKGNTIYF,TGTGCCAGCAGCTTAGCGCTGTTAAGGGGGCGCGTGAAAGGAAACACCATATATTTT
NA,TRBJ1-4,TRBV5-4,NA,CASSGPATKEKLFF,TGTGCCAGCAGCGGCCCTGCAACTAAGGAAAAACTGTTTTTT
many,TRBJ2-3,TRBV5-1,NA,CASRTTLGGGDTQYF,TGCGCCAGCAGGACAACTTTGGGGGGCGGGGATACGCAGTATTTT
many,TRBJ2-3,TRBV20-1,NA,CSARDPLGTDTQYF,TGCAGTGCTAGAGACCCCTTAGGCACAGATACGCAGTATTTT
few,TRBJ1-3,TRBV15,NA,CATSRDNGGGNTIYF,TGTGCCACCAGCAGAGATAACGGGGGAGGAAACACCATATATTTT
many,TRBJ1-1,TRBV5-1,NA,CASSSSSGSMNTEAFF,TGCGCCAGCAGCTCAAGCTCCGGGAGCATGAACACTGAAGCTTTCTTT
many,TRBJ2-1,TRBV21-1,NA,CASSIPSGGLNEQFF,TGTGCCAGCAGCATTCCTAGCGGGGGGCTCAATGAGCAGTTCTTC